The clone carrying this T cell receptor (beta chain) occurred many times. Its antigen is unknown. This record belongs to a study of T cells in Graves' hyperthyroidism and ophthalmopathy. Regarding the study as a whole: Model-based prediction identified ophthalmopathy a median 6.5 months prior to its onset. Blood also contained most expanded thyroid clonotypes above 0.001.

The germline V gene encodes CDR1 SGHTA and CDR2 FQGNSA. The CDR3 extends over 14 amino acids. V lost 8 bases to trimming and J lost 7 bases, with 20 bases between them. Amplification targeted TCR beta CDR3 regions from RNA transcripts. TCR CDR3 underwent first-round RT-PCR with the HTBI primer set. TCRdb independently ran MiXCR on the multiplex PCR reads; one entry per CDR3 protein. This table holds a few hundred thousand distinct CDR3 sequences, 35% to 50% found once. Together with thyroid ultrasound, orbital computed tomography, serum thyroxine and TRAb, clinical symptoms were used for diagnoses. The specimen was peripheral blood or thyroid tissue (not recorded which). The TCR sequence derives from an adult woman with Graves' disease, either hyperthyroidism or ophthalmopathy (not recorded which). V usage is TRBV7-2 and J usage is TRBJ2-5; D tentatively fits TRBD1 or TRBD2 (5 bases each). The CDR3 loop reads CASGRGGIGGTQYF. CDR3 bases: TGTGCCAGCGGCCGGGGTGGCATTGGGGGGACCCAGTACTTC.